This T cell receptor beta chain derives from a study of blood T cells in healthy people across ages. Findings and caveats of the study: It was the long-lived donors that had more naive CD4+ cells and higher diversity than aged donors.

As concerns this clonotype: Its antigen is unknown.

Germline V gene lookup returns CDR1 LNHDA and CDR2 SQIVND (reference sequence). The CDR3 runs 15 residues. Losses at the gene ends were 6 bases for V and 5 bases for J; bases not matched to a gene: 7. Sample donors were healthy Caucasian individuals that came from Russia, aged about 6 to 95. The amount of total RNA extracted per sample was at least 5.5 micrograms. It was with a sample-barcoded 5' primer and a J-beta primer mix that a second PCR of roughly 6 to 11 cycles was run. In TCRdb, the 5' RACE reads were re-called with MiXCR into one record per CDR3 protein. The sample gives more than 650,000 distinct CDR3 sequences, about a fifth of which show up once; around 21% is in the top ten.

Source material: blood. V is TRBV19 and J is TRBJ2-4; 10 bases align to TRBD1. The clonotype comes from a man between 65 and 79 years old in good health. The DNA of the CDR3 is TGTGCCAGTAGCCCGGACAGGGGGGAACAAAACATTCAGTACTTC. Translating gives CASSPDRGEQNIQYF.